This T cell receptor beta chain was observed in a study of cytomegalovirus exposure and HLA in healthy donors. The germline V gene encodes CDR1 ENHRY and CDR2 SYGVKD. The CDR3 has 12 residues. PCR was performed using 60 Vbeta and 13 Jbeta primers. Method: immunoSEQ multiplex PCR; TCRdb's copy keeps in-frame clones and lacks some. The sample gives over 150,000 clones, roughly 80% of which show up once; more than 4% is in the top ten. Regarding the study as a whole: Analyses of presence/absence relied on an assumption of roughly uniform sequencing depth across donors. Associated with cytomegalovirus, according to the listing, were 150 to 200 TCR beta chains.

On this clone: Its antigen is as yet unknown. The germline gene is not matched at one end of the junction; a read error may be the cause.

Those who donated were healthy bone marrow donors. This TCR came from a man between 18 and 29 years old in good health and CMV-seronegative. This chain uses TRBV10-3 with TRBJ2-1; D possibly corresponds to TRBD1 (6 bases). The specimen sequenced was PBMCs. As DNA, the CDR3 is TGTGCGATCAGGGGCGAGTACAATGAGCAGTTCTTC. Residues: CAIRGEYNEQFF.